This TCR beta chain was identified during a study of neurological immune-mediated disorders. Study conclusions and caveats: None of the CDR3 amino acid sequences in expanded clones turned up in more than one subject, which points to private repertoires in all groups. Falling below healthy controls, multiple sclerosis showed the least TCR clonal expansion, while HTLV-1-associated myelopathy showed the most.

This clonotype was seen repeatedly, ten times or more. Its cognate antigen is unknown. The V gene lost 0 bases and the J gene lost 6 bases, with 15 bases spanning the gap. The germline gives CDR1 SGHRS, CDR2 YFSETQ. The CDR3 extends over 16 amino acids. PBMCs stored at -80 C, 2 million in total, were the source of the unsorted libraries. The authors produced cDNA by 5'RACE using 10-nucleotide random UMIs. TCRdb re-analysed the 5' RACE reads in MiXCR, keeping a single row per CDR3 protein. The sample holds about 30,000 distinct CDR3 sequences, 12% seen once. Material: PBMCs. V and J are TRBV5-1 and TRBJ2-2; D is ambiguous. The TCR was taken from a woman aged 60 to 75 in good health. The CDR3 loop is CASSLEIGNVAGELFF. CDR3 coding DNA: TGCGCCAGCAGCTTGGAGATAGGGAATGTGGCCGGGGAGCTGTTTTTT. The whole variable domain, filled in from reference TRBV5-1 and TRBJ2-2, reads KAGVTQTPRYLIKTRGQQVTLSCSPISGHRSVSWYQQTPGQGLQFLFEYFSETQRNKGNFPGRFSGRQFSNSRSEMNVSTLELGDSALYLCASSLEIGNVAGELFFGEGSRLTVL.